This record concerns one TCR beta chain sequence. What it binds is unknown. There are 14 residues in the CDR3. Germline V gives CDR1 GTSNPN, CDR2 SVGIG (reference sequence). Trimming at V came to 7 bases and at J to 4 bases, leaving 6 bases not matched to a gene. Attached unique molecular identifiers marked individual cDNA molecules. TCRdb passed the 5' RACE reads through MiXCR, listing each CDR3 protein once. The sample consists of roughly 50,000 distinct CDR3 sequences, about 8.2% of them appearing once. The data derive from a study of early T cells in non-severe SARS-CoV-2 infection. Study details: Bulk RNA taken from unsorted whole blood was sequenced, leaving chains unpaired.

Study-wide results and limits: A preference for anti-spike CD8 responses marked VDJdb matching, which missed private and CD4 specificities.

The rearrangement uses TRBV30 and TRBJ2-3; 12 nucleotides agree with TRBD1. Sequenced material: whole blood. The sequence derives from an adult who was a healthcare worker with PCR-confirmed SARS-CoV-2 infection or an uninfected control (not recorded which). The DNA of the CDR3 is TGTGCCTACCGGGACAGGGGGCAGGCAGATACGCAGTATTTT. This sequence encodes CAYRDRGQADTQYF.